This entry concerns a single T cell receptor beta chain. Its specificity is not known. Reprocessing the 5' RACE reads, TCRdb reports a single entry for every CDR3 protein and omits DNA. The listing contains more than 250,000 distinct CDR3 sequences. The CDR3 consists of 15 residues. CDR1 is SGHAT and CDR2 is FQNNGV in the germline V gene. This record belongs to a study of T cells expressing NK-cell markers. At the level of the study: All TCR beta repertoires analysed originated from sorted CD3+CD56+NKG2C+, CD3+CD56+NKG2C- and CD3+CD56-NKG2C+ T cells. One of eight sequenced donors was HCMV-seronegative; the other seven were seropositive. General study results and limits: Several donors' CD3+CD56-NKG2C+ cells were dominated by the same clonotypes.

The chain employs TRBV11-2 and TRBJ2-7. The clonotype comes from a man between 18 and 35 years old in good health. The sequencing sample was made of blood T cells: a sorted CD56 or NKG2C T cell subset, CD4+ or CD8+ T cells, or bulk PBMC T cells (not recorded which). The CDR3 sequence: CASSLDLGSPYEQYF.